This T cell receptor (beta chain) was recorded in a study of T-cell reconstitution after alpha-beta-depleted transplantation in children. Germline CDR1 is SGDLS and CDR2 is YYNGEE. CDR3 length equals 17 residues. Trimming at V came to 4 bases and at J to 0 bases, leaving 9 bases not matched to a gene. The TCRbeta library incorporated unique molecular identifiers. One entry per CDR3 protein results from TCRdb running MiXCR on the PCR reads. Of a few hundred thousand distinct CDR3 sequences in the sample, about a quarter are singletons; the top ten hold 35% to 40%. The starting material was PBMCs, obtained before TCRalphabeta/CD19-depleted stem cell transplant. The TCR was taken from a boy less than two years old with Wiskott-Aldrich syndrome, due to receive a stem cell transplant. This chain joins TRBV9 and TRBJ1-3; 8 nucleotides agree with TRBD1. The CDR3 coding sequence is TGTGCCAGCAGCAGGCCAGGGGGCCTGAGCTCTGGAAACACCATATATTTT. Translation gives CASSRPGGLSSGNTIYF.